A selection of T cell receptor beta chains follows, all from one sample in a study of cytomegalovirus exposure and HLA in healthy donors. TCRdb's table, derived via immunoSEQ multiplex PCR, lists solely in-frame clones and lacks some. The sample records 75,000 to 90,000 clones, roughly 72% being singletons. The material sequenced was PBMCs. These receptors originate from a man under 40 in good health and CMV-seropositive. Both conserved end residues are part of each CDR3. A D gene is named only where the DNA matches it firmly. Clone size, where shown, is once, few, many, or a class for clones that have expanded.

j_call clone_size v_call d_call cdr3_nt cdr3_aa
TRBJ2-7 . TRBV30 . TGTGCCTGGAGTGTAGCCTACGAGCAGTACTTC CAWSVAYEQYF
TRBJ2-7 . TRBV4-1 . TGCGCCGACATTCGGCGGGGCAGGGGGTCGGACGAGCAGTACTTC CADIRRGRGSDEQYF
TRBJ2-7 . TRBV6-5 TRBD2 TGTGCCAGCAGTTACCGGGGGTCTAGCGGGGGGGCGGTGCAGTACTTC CASSYRGSSGGAVQYF
TRBJ2-5 . TRBV10-3 . TGTGCCATCAGTGACCCCCGAGGGGGACGGATGGAGACCCAGTACTTC CAISDPRGGRMETQYF
TRBJ2-1 few TRBV28 . TGTGCCAGCAGCCCTAGCCGATACAATGAGCAGTTCTTC CASSPSRYNEQFF
TRBJ1-6 once TRBV16 . TGTGCCAGCATCGCGAGGGAAAATTCACCCCTCCACTTT CASIARENSPLHF
TRBJ2-7 . TRBV19 TRBD1 TGTGCCAGTATGGGTGGGACAGGATACTACGAGCAGTACTTC CASMGGTGYYEQYF
TRBJ2-7 . TRBV9 . TGTGCCAGCAGCCCCCTTGGCAGACTCTCCTACGAGCAGTACTTC CASSPLGRLSYEQYF
TRBJ1-2 . TRBV27 TRBD1 TGTGCCAGTTCGCCCTCGACAGGGGCGGCCTATGGCTACACCTTC CASSPSTGAAYGYTF
TRBJ2-1 . TRBV19 . TGTGCCAGGCAGACCAGGGGGGAGTCCTACAATGAGCAGTTCTTC CARQTRGESYNEQFF
TRBJ2-3 . TRBV28 TRBD1 TGTGCCAGCAGTCCCGGGACAGGGAGGACAGATACGCAGTATTTT CASSPGTGRTDTQYF
TRBJ2-7 . TRBV4-1 . TGCGCCAGCAGCCAAACTTGGACAGCGTCCTACGAGCAGTACTTC CASSQTWTASYEQYF
TRBJ1-5 . TRBV28 . TGTGCCAGCAGTTTGGGAGGAGATAGCAATCAGCCCCAGCATTTT CASSLGGDSNQPQHF
TRBJ2-5 . TRBV5-1 . TGCGCCAGCAGCTTGGGTGGGCCGGAGACCCAGTACTTC CASSLGGPETQYF
TRBJ2-7 . TRBV5-1 . TGCGCCAGCAGCTTGAGGGCGCGTCTAGCGACGAGCTCCTACGAGCAGTACTTC CASSLRARLATSSYEQYF
TRBJ1-4 few TRBV25-1 . TGTGCCAGCAGCTCCCAGGGACATAATGAAAAACTGTTTTTT CASSSQGHNEKLFF
TRBJ1-2 . TRBV4-3 TRBD1 TGCGCCAGCAGCCGCGTCACAACACCGGGACAGGGGAATGGCTACACCTTC CASSRVTTPGQGNGYTF
TRBJ1-5 . TRBV27 TRBD1 TGTGCCAGCAGTTTATCAGGGACAGGGTATCAGCCCCAGCATTTT CASSLSGTGYQPQHF
TRBJ2-2 . TRBV25-1 TRBD2 TGTGCCAGCAGTTTACCGGGACTAGGGGACGCCGGGGAGCTGTTTTTT CASSLPGLGDAGELFF
TRBJ1-1 few TRBV6-5 . TGTGCCAGCCGCGTCTTCAGCGGGAACACTGAAGCTTTCTTT CASRVFSGNTEAFF
TRBJ1-2 . TRBV5-4 TRBD1 TGTGCCAGCAGCTCATACCGGGACAGGGACTATGGCTACACCTTC CASSSYRDRDYGYTF
TRBJ2-5 . TRBV6-5 TRBD2 TGTGCCAGCAGGCGGAGCGGGACTCTACAAGAGACCCAGTACTTC CASRRSGTLQETQYF
TRBJ1-3 . TRBV6-5 TRBD1 TGTGCCAGCAGTTACTCGAAAAGGGACAGGGGAAACACCATATATTTT CASSYSKRDRGNTIYF
TRBJ1-1 . TRBV4-2 . TGTGCCAGCGGCCGTTCTTCCACGACAGGCACTGAAGCTTTCTTT CASGRSSTTGTEAFF